This T cell receptor beta chain originates from a study of siplizumab effects on memory and regulatory T cells. As to this clone: The antigen is undetermined.

Overall study findings and caveats: Assignment to unstimulated subsets succeeded for only a minor fraction of the alloreactive clones.

The J segment lost 0 bases and the V segment lost 9 bases, leaving 10 bases of the junction unmatched. Germline values: CDR1 LNHDA, CDR2 SQIVND (reference sequence). The length of the CDR3 is 17 residues. TCRdb's copy holds only in-frame clones and misses some; the assay was immunoSEQ multiplex PCR. The table has about 26,000 clones, 65% to 90% seen once. Sequencing of unstimulated naive, memory, effector memory and TEMRA subsets was performed in three donor pairs. The chain joins TRBV19 to TRBJ1-3, with 11 positions matching TRBD1. The sequencing input was memory CD4+ T cells sorted from blood. The receptor was derived from a human donor in good health. DNA of the CDR3: TGTGCCAGCAGGGACAGGGGGAAAGAACGCTCTGGAAACACCATATATTTT. Translation gives CASRDRGKERSGNTIYF.